These 14 T cell receptor beta chains came from one sample sequenced in a study of shared clonotypes between healthy human individuals. Positive CCR7 selection of CD45RO-negative cells yielded the naive CD8 cells, and terminally differentiated effector memory CD45RA+ cells were excluded. TCRdb's table, derived via immunoSEQ multiplex PCR, lists solely in-frame clones and lacks some. The sample yields some 2.1 million clones, just over 90% seen once. Sequencing was carried out using naive CD8+ T cells from PBMCs. The receptor set was obtained from a man younger than 35 in good health. Some clones in this sample may be carry-over from other donors' samples.

The chain links TRBV27 to TRBJ2-2; D not resolved. The length of the CDR3 is 14 residues. The germline V gene encodes CDR1 MNHEY and CDR2 SMNVEV (reference sequence). The V end lost 6 bases, the J end lost 5 bases, and 13 bases lay between the germline ends. The CDR3 DNA follows: TGTGCCAGCAGCTATCTTCATATGACCGGGGAGCTGTTTTTT. It is translated as CASSYLHMTGELFF.

Regarding this clone: Within the sample, other DNA sequences also encode this same CDR3. The chain combines TRBV7-9 with TRBJ2-1; TRBD1 is a possible D gene (5 bases). The V end was cut by 5 bases, the J end by 4 bases, with 9 bases between. The germline gives CDR1 SEHNR, CDR2 FQNEAQ (reference sequence). The CDR3 consists of 13 residues. The CDR3 DNA is TGTGCCAGCAGCCTTGACAGTTACAATGAGCAGTTCTTC. Residues: CASSLDSYNEQFF. Filled out from reference TRBV7-9 and TRBJ2-1, the complete variable domain reads DTGVSQNPRHKITKRGQNVTFRCDPISEHNRLYWYRQTLGQGPEFLTYFQNEAQLEKSRLLSDRFSAERPKGSFSTLEIQRTEQGDSAMYLCASSLDSYNEQFFGPGTRLTVL.

The V and J genes are TRBV19 and TRBJ1-3, with unresolved D. Germline assignment: CDR1 LNHDA and CDR2 SQIVND (reference sequence). The CDR3 totals 15 residues. V was cut by 5 bases and J by 1 base, with 12 bases left in between. The CDR3 protein is CASSVFGRSGNTIYF. CDR3 DNA: TGTGCCAGTAGTGTGTTCGGCAGATCTGGAAACACCATATATTTT.

The chain is built from TRBV5-4 and TRBJ1-1; 7 bases align to TRBD1. With V trimmed by 3 bases and J by 7 bases, 6 bases remained unmatched. This CDR3 is built from 13 residues. Germline V CDR1 and CDR2: SGHNT, YYREEE (reference sequence). The DNA for the CDR3 is TGTGCCAGCAGCTCTGGTCGGGACAGTGAAGCTTTCTTT. Translated: CASSSGRDSEAFF.

A word on this clone: This specimen includes other DNA sequences encoding the same CDR3. The chain has TRBV28 and TRBJ1-1; D is ambiguous. This CDR3 region has 14 residues. The germline CDR1 and CDR2 sequences are MDHEN and SYDVKM. V lost 2 bases and J 1 base, leaving 8 bases between the germline ends. In DNA, the CDR3 is TGTGCCAGCAGTTTAGAGGGTCAGAACACTGAAGCTTTCTTT. Protein sequence: CASSLEGQNTEAFF. Combining the CDR3 with reference TRBV28 and TRBJ1-1 gives the whole variable domain DVKVTQSSRYLVKRTGEKVFLECVQDMDHENMFWYRQDPGLGLRLIYFSYDVKMKEKGDIPEGYSVSREKKERFSLILESASTNQTSMYLCASSLEGQNTEAFFGQGTRLTVV.

V gene TRBV6-6 combines with J gene TRBJ2-5; the match to TRBD2 covers 8 bases. This CDR3 contains 14 residues. Germline V lookup: CDR1 MNHNY, CDR2 SVGAGI (reference sequence). V was pared by 6 bases and J by 5 bases, with 8 bases of the junction left unmatched. Here the CDR3 DNA reads TGTGCCAGCAGAACCGGGACTAGGAGGGAGACCCAGTACTTC. Residues: CASRTGTRRETQYF.

To note about this clone: Other DNA sequences from this sample encode an identical CDR3 as well. V gene TRBV30 combines with J gene TRBJ2-7; no reliable D call. The V end was cut by 0 bases, the J end by 3 bases, with 9 bases between. The CDR3 totals 13 residues. CDR1 GTSNPN and CDR2 SVGIG come from the germline V gene (reference sequence). CDR3 in DNA: TGTGCCTGGAGTGTACGCCAAAACTACGAGCAGTACTTC. Its translation is CAWSVRQNYEQYF.

The rearrangement joins TRBV9 to TRBJ1-1; D might be TRBD1 (5 bases). Trimming took off 0 bases at V and 4 bases at J, with 10 bases between the two ends. CDR3 length equals 14 residues. Germline-derived CDR1 and CDR2 are SGDLS and YYNGEE. In DNA, the CDR3 is TGTGCCAGCAGCGTAGGGGACGGAGTCACTGAAGCTTTCTTT. Encoded protein: CASSVGDGVTEAFF.

The chain employs TRBV7-8 and TRBJ1-5, with D hard to call. The CDR3 is 14 amino acids. V lost 5 bases, J lost 2 bases, and 10 bases lay in between. Germline CDR1 reads SGHVS; CDR2 reads FQNEAQ. DNA for the CDR3: TGTGCCAGCAGCCCTGTCTGGGGCAATCAGCCCCAGCATTTT. This sequence encodes CASSPVWGNQPQHF.

This sequence joins TRBV5-5 and TRBJ1-2; no reliable D call. CDR1 is SGHKS and CDR2 is YYEKEE in the germline V gene (reference sequence). The CDR3 consists of 11 residues. V was trimmed by 3 bases and J by 4 bases, leaving 4 bases between them. The CDR3 region has the DNA TGTGCCAGCAGCTCCGGCTATGGCTACACCTTC. Translation: CASSSGYGYTF.

The chain carries TRBV7-9 and TRBJ1-5; 10 bases are a match to TRBD1. This CDR3 spans 16 amino acids. J gave up 6 bases and V 1 base, and 6 bases lay outside the gene matches. Germline values: CDR1 SEHNR, CDR2 FQNEAQ (reference sequence). CDR3 sequence: CASSLVSRTGGQPQHF. The CDR3 DNA is TGTGCCAGCAGCTTAGTCTCTCGGACAGGGGGTCAGCCCCAGCATTTT.

This clone was seen only once. The chain couples TRBV6-6 to TRBJ2-3, with TRBD2 as a possible D gene (5 bases). The CDR3 spans 15 residues. Per germline, CDR1 MNHNY and CDR2 SVGAGI (reference sequence). The ends were cut back, 3 bases at V and 5 bases at J, with 15 bases in the middle. CDR3 sequence (DNA): TGTGCCAGCAGTTATTCGGGCGGGTGGGGAGATACGCAGTATTTT. Translation: CASSYSGGWGDTQYF.

V usage is TRBV19 and J usage is TRBJ1-1, with D unclear. CDR3 size: 16 residues. Germline CDR1 and CDR2: LNHDA and SQIVND (reference sequence). Trimming stripped 9 bases from V and 0 bases from J, with 20 bases between. CDR3 sequence reads: CASHNDRAGMNTEAFF. The DNA of the CDR3 is TGTGCCAGCCACAATGATAGGGCAGGAATGAACACTGAAGCTTTCTTT.

This chain links TRBV7-6 with TRBJ2-3, with TRBD1 matching over 7 bases. The CDR3 covers 17 residues. In germline, CDR1 is SGHVS, CDR2 FNYEAQ. Losses at the gene ends were 3 bases for V and 1 base for J; bases not matched to a gene: 10. CDR3 DNA: TGTGCCAGCAGCTTCCCGGCAGGGGGTGTTGGCACAGATACGCAGTATTTT. Protein sequence: CASSFPAGGVGTDTQYF.